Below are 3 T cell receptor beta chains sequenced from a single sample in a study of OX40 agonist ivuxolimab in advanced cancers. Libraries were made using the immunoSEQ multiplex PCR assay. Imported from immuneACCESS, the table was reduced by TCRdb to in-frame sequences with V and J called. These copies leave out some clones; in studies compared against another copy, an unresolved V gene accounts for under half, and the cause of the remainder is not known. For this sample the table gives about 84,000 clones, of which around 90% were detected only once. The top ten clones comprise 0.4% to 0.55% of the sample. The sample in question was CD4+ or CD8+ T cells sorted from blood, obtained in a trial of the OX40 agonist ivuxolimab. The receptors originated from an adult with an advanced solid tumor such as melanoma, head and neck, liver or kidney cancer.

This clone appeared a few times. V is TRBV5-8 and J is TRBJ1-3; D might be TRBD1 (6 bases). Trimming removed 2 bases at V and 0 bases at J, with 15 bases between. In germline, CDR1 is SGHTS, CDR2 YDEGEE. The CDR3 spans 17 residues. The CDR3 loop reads CASSFGGASPSGNTIYF. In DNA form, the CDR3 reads TGTGCCAGCAGCTTCGGGGGGGCCAGTCCCTCTGGAAACACCATATATTTT. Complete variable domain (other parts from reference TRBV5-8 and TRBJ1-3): EAGVTQSPTHLIKTRGQQATLRCSPISGHTSVYWYQQALGLGLQFLLWYDEGEERNRGNFPPRFSGRQFPNYSSELNVNALELEDSALYLCASSFGGASPSGNTIYFGEGSWLTVV.

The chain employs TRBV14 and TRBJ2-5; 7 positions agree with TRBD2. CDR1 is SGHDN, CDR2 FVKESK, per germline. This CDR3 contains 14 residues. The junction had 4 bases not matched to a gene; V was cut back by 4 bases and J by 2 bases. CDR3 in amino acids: CASSLSGLQETQYF. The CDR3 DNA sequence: TGTGCCAGCAGCCTTAGCGGGTTACAAGAGACCCAGTACTTC.

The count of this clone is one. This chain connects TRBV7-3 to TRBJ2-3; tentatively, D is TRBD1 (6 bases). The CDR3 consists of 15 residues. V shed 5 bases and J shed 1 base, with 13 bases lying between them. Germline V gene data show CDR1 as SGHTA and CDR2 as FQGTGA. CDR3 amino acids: CASSPTGQRTDTQYF. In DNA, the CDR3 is TGTGCCAGCAGCCCGACAGGTCAACGCACAGATACGCAGTATTTT.